This T cell receptor (beta chain) originates from a study of blood T cell repertoires in COVID-19. The overall study: COVID-19 samples collected from the United States, Italy and Spain covered acute and convalescent phases. T cells, B-cell-depleted T cells, or PBMCs provided the cDNA or gDNA that served as material.

The data were produced by immunoSEQ multiplex PCR, yet TCRdb's version contains in-frame clones alone and is incomplete. Seen here are about 140,000 clones, around nine tenths observed once, and the top ten hold more than 6.5%. Trimming removed 0 bases from V and 0 bases from J; junction bases left unmatched: 3. The CDR3 totals 15 residues. The germline V gene encodes CDR1 SGHTS and CDR2 YDEGEE. What was sequenced was peripheral blood. This clonotype was sampled from a woman in her 50s with active or convalescent COVID-19. The chain carries TRBV5-8 and TRBJ2-7, with 7 positions matching TRBD1. CDR3 DNA sequence: TGTGCCAGCAGCTTGGGTGGGACAGCCTCCTACGAGCAGTACTTC. This codes for CASSLGGTASYEQYF. The complete variable domain, with remaining parts taken from reference TRBV5-8 and TRBJ2-7, reads EAGVTQSPTHLIKTRGQQATLRCSPISGHTSVYWYQQALGLGLQFLLWYDEGEERNRGNFPPRFSGRQFPNYSSELNVNALELEDSALYLCASSLGGTASYEQYFGPGTRLTVT.